This TCR beta chain was profiled in a study of cytomegalovirus exposure and HLA in healthy donors. With respect to this clone: The antigen is unknown.

With 60 Vbeta and 13 Jbeta primers, the PCR was carried out. TCRdb keeps only in-frame clones here, not all; method: immunoSEQ multiplex PCR. Recorded for this sample: roughly 120,000 clones. With V trimmed by 5 bases and J by 6 bases, 12 bases remained unmatched. The CDR3 contains 15 residues. Germline assignment: CDR1 MNHEY and CDR2 SMNVEV (reference sequence). Study-wide points: There was a cluster of highly shared sequence variants that was likely a sequencing artifact. Diagnosis of cytomegalovirus status made by the classifier reportedly showed high specificity and sensitivity. Presence/absence analyses treated sequencing depth as roughly uniform across donors.

Sequencing was performed on PBMCs. This TCR was recovered from a man aged 35 to 55 in good health and CMV-seronegative. The chain is built from TRBV27 and TRBJ2-7, with TRBD1 matching 8 bases. CDR3 amino acids: CASSPSRDRFREQYF. CDR3 DNA: TGTGCCAGCAGTCCAAGCCGGGACAGGTTCCGCGAGCAGTACTTC.